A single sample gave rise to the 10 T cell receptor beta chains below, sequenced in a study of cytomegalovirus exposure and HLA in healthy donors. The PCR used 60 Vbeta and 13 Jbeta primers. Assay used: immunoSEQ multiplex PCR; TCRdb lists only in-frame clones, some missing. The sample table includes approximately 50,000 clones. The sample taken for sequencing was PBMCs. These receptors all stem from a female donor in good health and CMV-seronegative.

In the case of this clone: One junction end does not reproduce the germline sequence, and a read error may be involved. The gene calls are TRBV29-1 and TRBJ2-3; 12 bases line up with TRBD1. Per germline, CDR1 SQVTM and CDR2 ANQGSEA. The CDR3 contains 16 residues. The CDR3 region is CSGEGGTGGLTDTQYF. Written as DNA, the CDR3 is TGCAGCGGTGAAGGGGGGACAGGGGGCCTGACAGATACGCAGTATTTT.

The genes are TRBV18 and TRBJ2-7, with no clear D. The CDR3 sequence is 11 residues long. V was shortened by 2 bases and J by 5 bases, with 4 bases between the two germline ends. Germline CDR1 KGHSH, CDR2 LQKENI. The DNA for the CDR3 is TGTGCCAGCTCACCATATGACGAGCAGTACTTC. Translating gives CASSPYDEQYF. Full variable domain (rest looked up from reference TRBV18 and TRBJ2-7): NAGVMQNPRHLVRRRGQEARLRCSPMKGHSHVYWYRQLPEEGLKFMVYLQKENIIDESGMPKERFSAEFPKEGPSILRIQQVVRGDSAAYFCASSPYDEQYFGPGTRLTVT.

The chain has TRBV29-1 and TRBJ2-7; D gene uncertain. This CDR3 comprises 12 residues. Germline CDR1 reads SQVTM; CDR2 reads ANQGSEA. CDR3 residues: CSVMTHSYEQYF. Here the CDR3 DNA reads TGCAGTGTTATGACACACTCCTACGAGCAGTACTTC.

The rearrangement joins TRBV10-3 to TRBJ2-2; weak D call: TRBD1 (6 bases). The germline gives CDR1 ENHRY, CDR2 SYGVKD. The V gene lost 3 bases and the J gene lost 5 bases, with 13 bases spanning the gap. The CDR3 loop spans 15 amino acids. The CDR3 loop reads CAISEQGPLTGELFF. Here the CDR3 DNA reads TGTGCCATCAGTGAACAGGGTCCATTGACCGGGGAGCTGTTTTTT.

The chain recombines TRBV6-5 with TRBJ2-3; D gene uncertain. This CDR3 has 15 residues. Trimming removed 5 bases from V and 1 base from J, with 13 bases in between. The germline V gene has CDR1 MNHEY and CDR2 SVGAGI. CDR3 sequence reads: CASSPRPPRTDTQYF. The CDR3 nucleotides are TGTGCCAGCAGTCCTAGACCTCCCCGCACAGATACGCAGTATTTT.

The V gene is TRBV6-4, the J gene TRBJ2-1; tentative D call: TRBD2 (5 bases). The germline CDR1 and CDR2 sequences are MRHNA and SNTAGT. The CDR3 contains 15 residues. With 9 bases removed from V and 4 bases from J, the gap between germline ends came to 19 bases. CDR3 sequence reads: CARIDLARVYNEQFF. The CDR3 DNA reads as TGTGCCAGAATCGACCTAGCCAGAGTTTACAATGAGCAGTTCTTC.

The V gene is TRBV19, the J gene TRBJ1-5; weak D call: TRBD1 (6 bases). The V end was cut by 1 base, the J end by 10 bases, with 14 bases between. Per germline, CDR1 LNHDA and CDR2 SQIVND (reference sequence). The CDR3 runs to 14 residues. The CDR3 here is CASSIGGEGVPQHF. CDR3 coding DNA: TGTGCCAGTAGTATAGGTGGGGAGGGGGTTCCCCAGCATTTT. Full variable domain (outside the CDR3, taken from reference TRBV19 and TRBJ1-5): DGGITQSPKYLFRKEGQNVTLSCEQNLNHDAMYWYRQDPGQGLRLIYYSQIVNDFQKGDIAEGYSVSREKKESFPLTVTSAQKNPTAFYLCASSIGGEGVPQHFGDGTRLSIL.

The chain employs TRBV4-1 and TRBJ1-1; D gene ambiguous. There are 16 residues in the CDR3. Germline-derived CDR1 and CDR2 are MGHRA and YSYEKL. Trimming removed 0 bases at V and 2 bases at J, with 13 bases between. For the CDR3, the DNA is TGCGCCAGCAGCCAAGACCTGAGGCCGATCAACACTGAAGCTTTCTTT. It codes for CASSQDLRPINTEAFF.

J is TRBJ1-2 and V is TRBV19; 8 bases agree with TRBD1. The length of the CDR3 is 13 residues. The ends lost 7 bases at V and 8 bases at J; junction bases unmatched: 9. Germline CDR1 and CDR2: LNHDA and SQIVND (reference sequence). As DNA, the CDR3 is TGTGCCAGTATGGACAGGGCTACGGAGGGCTACACCTTC. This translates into CASMDRATEGYTF.

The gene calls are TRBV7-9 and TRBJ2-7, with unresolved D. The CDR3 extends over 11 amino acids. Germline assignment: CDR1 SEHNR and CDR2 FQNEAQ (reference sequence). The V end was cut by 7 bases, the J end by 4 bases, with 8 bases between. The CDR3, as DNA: TGTGCCAGCACCCCAGGATACGAGCAGTACTTC. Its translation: CASTPGYEQYF.